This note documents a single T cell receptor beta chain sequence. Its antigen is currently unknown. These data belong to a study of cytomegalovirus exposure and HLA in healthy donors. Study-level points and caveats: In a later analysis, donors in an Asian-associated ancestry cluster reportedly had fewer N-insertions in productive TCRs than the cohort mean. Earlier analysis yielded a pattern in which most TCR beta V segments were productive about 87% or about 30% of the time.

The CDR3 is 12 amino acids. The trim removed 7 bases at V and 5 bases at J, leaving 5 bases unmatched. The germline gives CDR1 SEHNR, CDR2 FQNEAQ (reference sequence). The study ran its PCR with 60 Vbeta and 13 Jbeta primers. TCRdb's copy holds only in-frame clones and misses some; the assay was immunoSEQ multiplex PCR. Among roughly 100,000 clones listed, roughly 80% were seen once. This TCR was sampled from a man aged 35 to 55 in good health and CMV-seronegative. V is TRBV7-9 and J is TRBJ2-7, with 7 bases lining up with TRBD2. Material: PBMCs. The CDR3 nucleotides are TGTGCCAGCACCCTCGGGGGGAACGAGCAGTACTTC. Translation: CASTLGGNEQYF.